The 10 T cell receptor beta chains below all came from one sample that was sequenced in a study of beta chain features in type 1 diabetes. The authors reverse transcribed all of the isolated RNA, so sequencing captured expressed TCRB transcripts. TCRdb's copy holds only in-frame clones and misses some; the assay was immunoSEQ multiplex PCR. The table lists 240,000 or so clones, 27% of them singletons. Input material: central memory CD4+ T cells from blood. The receptors stem from a man aged 25 to 45 in good health.

This clone was counted only a few times. V gene TRBV5-6 combines with J gene TRBJ2-5; 11 bases are shared with TRBD2. Germline loops: CDR1 SGHDT, CDR2 YYEEEE. The CDR3 has 14 residues. The J segment lost 3 bases and the V segment lost 3 bases, leaving 1 base of the junction unmatched. For the CDR3, the DNA is TGTGCCAGCAGCTCGGGACTAGCGGAAGAGACCCAGTACTTC. This gives the protein CASSSGLAEETQYF.

In this sample, this clone turned up a few times. The chain recombines TRBV30 with TRBJ2-6, with D hard to call. Germline V gives CDR1 GTSNPN, CDR2 SVGIG (reference sequence). The CDR3 has 14 amino acids. V was trimmed by 6 bases and J by 0 bases, leaving 9 bases between them. DNA for the CDR3: TGTGCCTGCTCCCGAAGCTCTGGGGCCAACGTCCTGACTTTC. This sequence encodes CACSRSSGANVLTF.

The CDR3 protein is CASSQVGQLLNTEAFF. For the CDR3, the DNA is TGTGCCAGCAGCCAAGTCGGTCAGCTACTTAACACTGAAGCTTTCTTT. The rearrangement uses TRBV4-2 and TRBJ1-1; D is undetermined. Germline-derived CDR1 and CDR2 are LGHNA and YNFKEQ. V was pared by 1 base and J by 2 bases, with 14 bases between. The CDR3 is 16 residues long.

V is TRBV2 and J is TRBJ1-3; D gene unclear. CDR3 size: 14 residues. Germline CDR1 is SNHLY and CDR2 is FYNNEI. With 7 bases removed from V and 2 bases from J, the gap between germline ends came to 12 bases. The CDR3 DNA reads TGTGCCAGCAAAGTGGTAGTTACTGGAAACACCATATATTTT. This gives the protein CASKVVVTGNTIYF.

The CDR3 sequence is CASSLDSGRNTEAFF. DNA of the CDR3: TGTGCCAGCAGCTTAGATTCAGGGAGGAACACTGAAGCTTTCTTT. The chain carries TRBV11-2 and TRBJ1-1, with D tentatively TRBD1 (5 bases). With 0 bases removed from V and 1 base from J, the gap between germline ends came to 9 bases. CDR3 length: 15 residues. Germline V gene data show CDR1 as SGHAT and CDR2 as FQNNGV.

This chain links TRBV29-1 with TRBJ2-7; 10 nucleotides match TRBD1. With V trimmed by 4 bases and J by 2 bases, 17 bases remained unmatched. Germline lookup yields CDR1 SQVTM and CDR2 ANQGSEA. The CDR3 sequence is 18 residues long. The CDR3 nucleotides read TGCAGCGTTGGTCGGCGGGACAGGGGTTCAGGGAGGGCCTACGAGCAGTACTTC. Its protein is CSVGRRDRGSGRAYEQYF.

This clone was counted a few times. V usage is TRBV5-1 and J usage is TRBJ2-3, with 7 nucleotides matching TRBD1. Trimming took 4 bases from V and 5 from J; bases not matched to a gene: 7. The germline gives CDR1 SGHRS, CDR2 YFSETQ. This CDR3 contains 14 residues. The CDR3 protein is CASSEGGAIDTQYF. The CDR3 coding sequence is TGCGCCAGCAGCGAAGGGGGCGCTATAGATACGCAGTATTTT.

There are a few counts of this clone. This rearrangement joins TRBV7-2 to TRBJ2-5, with TRBD1 identical over 8 bases. Trimming at V came to 2 bases and at J to 5 bases, leaving 13 bases not matched to a gene. Germline CDR1 and CDR2: SGHTA and FQGNSA. This CDR3 region has 17 residues. The CDR3 is CASSLNSLGRQGETQYF. The CDR3 coding sequence is TGTGCCAGCAGCTTAAATTCCCTCGGGAGACAGGGGGAGACCCAGTACTTC.

Concerning this clone itself: Other DNA sequences in the sample encode the same CDR3. This sequence joins TRBV6-5 and TRBJ1-2, with D possibly matching TRBD1 (5 bases). Germline values: CDR1 MNHEY, CDR2 SVGAGI. The CDR3 extends over 14 amino acids. Trimming took 6 bases from V and 1 from J, leaving 12 bases between them. CDR3 residues: CASRSAGGNYGYTF. The CDR3 nucleotides are TGTGCCAGCAGGTCCGCGGGGGGTAACTATGGCTACACCTTC.

CDR3 residues: CASSEPVGDQETQYF. CDR3 sequence (DNA): TGTGCCAGCAGTGAACCCGTGGGAGATCAAGAGACCCAGTACTTC. The J gene is TRBJ2-5, the V gene TRBV25-1; D possibly corresponds to TRBD2 (5 bases). Germline assignment: CDR1 MGHDK and CDR2 SYGVNS. CDR3 length: 15 amino acids. Trimming shortened V by 2 bases and J by 2 bases, and 12 bases separated the two germline ends.